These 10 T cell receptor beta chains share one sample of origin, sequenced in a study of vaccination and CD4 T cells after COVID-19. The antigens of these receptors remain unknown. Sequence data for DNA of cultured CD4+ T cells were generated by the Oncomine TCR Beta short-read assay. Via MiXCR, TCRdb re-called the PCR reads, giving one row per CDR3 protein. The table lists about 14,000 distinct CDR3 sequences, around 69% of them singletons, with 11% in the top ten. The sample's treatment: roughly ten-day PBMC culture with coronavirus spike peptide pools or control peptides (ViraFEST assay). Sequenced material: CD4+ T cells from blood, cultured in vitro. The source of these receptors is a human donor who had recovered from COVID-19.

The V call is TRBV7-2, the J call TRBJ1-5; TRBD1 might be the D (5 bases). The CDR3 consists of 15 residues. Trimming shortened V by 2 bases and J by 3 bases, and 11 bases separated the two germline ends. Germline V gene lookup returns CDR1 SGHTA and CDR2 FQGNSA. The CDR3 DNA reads TGTGCCAGCAGCTTATTGGGGGTACTCAATCAGCCCCAGCATTTT. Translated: CASSLLGVLNQPQHF.

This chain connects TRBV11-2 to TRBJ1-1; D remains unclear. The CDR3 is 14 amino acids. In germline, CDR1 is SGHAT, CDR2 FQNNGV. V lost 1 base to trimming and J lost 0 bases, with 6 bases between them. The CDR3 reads CASSLARVNTEAFF. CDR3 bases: TGTGCCAGCAGCTTAGCTAGGGTGAACACTGAAGCTTTCTTT.

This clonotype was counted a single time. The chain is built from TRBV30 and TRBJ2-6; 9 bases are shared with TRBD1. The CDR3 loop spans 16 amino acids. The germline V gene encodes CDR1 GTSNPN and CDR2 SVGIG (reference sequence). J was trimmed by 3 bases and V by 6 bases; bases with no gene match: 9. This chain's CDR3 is CACLRTGVYGANVLTF. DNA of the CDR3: TGTGCCTGCCTTAGGACAGGGGTATATGGGGCCAACGTCCTGACTTTC.

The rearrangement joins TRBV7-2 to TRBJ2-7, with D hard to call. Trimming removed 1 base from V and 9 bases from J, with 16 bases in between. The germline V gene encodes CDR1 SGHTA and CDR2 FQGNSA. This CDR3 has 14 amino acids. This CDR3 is CASSLGAGLPLQYF. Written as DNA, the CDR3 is TGTGCCAGCAGCTTAGGGGCAGGTCTGCCTCTGCAGTACTTC.

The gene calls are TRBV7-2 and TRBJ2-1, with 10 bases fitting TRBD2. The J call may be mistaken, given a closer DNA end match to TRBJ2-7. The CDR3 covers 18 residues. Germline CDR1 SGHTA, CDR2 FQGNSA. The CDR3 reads CASSYRTSGPSVGYEQYF. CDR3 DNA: TGTGCCAGCAGCTACAGGACTAGCGGACCCTCGGTGGGGTACGAGCAGTACTTC.

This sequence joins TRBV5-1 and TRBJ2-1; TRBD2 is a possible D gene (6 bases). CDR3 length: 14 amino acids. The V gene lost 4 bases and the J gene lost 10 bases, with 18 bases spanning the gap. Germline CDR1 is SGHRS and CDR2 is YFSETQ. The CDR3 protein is CASSLTAGNEEQFF. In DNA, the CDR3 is TGCGCCAGCAGCCTGACGGCGGGGAATGAGGAGCAGTTCTTC.

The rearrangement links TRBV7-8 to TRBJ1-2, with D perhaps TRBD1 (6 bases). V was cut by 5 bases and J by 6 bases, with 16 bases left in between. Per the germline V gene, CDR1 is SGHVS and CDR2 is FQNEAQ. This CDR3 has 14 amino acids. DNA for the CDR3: TGTGCCAGCAGCCCCAAAGGGGGGGTTGATGGCTACACCTTC. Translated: CASSPKGGVDGYTF.

CDR3 DNA: TGTGCCAGCTCACCTACGGGAAGTAAGAACACTGAAGCTTTCTTT. It yields the protein CASSPTGSKNTEAFF. This sequence joins TRBV18 and TRBJ1-1; D remains unclear. Germline V CDR1 and CDR2: KGHSH, LQKENI. The CDR3 covers 15 residues. V was clipped by 3 bases and J by 1 base, with 12 bases between them. Full variable domain (rest looked up from reference TRBV18 and TRBJ1-1): NAGVMQNPRHLVRRRGQEARLRCSPMKGHSHVYWYRQLPEEGLKFMVYLQKENIIDESGMPKERFSAEFPKEGPSILRIQQVVRGDSAAYFCASSPTGSKNTEAFFGQGTRLTVV.

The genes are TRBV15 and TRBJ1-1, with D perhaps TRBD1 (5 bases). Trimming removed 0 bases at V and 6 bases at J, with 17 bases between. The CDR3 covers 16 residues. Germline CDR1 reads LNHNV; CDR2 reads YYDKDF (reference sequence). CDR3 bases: TGTGCCACCAGCAGAGACCCCGTCGTGGGGGACCCTGAAGCTTTCTTT. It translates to CATSRDPVVGDPEAFF.

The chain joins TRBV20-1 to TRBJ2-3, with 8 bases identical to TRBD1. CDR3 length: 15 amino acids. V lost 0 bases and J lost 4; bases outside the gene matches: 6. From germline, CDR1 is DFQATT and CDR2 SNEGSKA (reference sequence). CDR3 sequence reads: CSARDPDRVPDTQYF. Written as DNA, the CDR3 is TGCAGTGCTAGAGATCCGGACAGGGTTCCAGATACGCAGTATTTT.